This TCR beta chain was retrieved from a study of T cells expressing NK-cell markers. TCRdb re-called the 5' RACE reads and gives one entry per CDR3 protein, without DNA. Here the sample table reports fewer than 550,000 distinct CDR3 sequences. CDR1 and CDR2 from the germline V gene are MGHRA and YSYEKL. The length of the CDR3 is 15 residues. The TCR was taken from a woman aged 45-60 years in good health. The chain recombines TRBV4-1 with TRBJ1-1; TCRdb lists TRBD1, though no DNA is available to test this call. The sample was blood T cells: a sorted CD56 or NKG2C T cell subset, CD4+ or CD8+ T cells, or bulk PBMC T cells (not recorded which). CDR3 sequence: CASSPIPAPNTEAFF.